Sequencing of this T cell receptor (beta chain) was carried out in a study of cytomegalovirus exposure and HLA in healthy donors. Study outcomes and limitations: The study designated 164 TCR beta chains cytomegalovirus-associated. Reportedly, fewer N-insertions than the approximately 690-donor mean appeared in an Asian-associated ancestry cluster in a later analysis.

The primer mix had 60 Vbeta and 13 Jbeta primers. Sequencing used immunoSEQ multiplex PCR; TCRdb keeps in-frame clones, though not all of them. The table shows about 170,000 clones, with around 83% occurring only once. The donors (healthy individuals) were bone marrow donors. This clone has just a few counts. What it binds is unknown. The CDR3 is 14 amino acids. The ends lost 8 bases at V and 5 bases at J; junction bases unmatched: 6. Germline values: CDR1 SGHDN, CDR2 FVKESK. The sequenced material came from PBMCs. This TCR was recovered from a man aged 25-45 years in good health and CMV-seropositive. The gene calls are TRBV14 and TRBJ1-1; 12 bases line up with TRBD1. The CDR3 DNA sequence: TGTGCCAGCCGGGACAGGGGGCCAAGGACTGAAGCTTTCTTT. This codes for CASRDRGPRTEAFF.